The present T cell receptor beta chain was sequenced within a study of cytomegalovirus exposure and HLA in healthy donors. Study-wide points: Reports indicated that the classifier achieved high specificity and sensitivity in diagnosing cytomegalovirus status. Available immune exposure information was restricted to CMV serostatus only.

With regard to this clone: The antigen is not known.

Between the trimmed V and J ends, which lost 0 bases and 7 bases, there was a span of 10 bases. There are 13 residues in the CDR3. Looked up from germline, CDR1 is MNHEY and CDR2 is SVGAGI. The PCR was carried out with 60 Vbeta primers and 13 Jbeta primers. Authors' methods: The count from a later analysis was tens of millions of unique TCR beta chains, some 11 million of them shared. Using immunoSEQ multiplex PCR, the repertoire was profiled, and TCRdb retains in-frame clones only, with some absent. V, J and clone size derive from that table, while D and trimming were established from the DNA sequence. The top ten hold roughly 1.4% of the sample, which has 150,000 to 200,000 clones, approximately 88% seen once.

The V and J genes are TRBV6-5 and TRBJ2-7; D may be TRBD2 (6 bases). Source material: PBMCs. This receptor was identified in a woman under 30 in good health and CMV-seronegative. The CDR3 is CASSYSEGREQYF. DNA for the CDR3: TGTGCCAGCAGTTACTCGGAGGGCAGGGAGCAGTACTTC.